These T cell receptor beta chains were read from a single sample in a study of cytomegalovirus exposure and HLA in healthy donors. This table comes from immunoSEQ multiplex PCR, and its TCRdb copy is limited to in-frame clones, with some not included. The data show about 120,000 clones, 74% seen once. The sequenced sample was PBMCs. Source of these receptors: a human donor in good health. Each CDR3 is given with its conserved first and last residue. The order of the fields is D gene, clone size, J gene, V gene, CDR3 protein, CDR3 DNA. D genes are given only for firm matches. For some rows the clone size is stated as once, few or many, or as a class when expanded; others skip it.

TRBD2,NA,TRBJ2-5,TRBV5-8,CASSQGRLAVGGEQYF,TGTGCCAGCAGCCAAGGAAGACTAGCGGTTGGGGGGGAGCAGTACTTC
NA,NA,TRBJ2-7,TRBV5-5,CASSVTLVASYEQYF,TGTGCCAGCAGCGTAACCTTGGTAGCCTCCTACGAGCAGTACTTC
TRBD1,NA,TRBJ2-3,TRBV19,CASSRTGGSKGADTQYF,TGTGCCAGTAGTAGGACAGGGGGCTCAAAAGGCGCAGATACGCAGTATTTT
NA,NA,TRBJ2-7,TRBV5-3,CARSLAVGGEVWYEQYF,TGTGCCAGAAGCTTGGCTGTTGGAGGGGAGGTTTGGTACGAGCAGTACTTC
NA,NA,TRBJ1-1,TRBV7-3,CASSLSSVTEAFF,TGTGCCAGCAGCTTAAGTTCGGTCACTGAAGCTTTCTTT
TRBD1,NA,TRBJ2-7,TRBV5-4,CASSSGQGSGEQYF,TGTGCCAGCAGCTCGGGACAGGGGTCCGGCGAGCAGTACTTC
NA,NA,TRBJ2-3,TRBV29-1,CSGGPLEADTQYF,TGCAGCGGCGGCCCCCTAGAAGCAGATACGCAGTATTTT
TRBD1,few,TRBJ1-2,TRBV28,CASSPGTGGDYGYTF,TGTGCCAGCAGTCCCGGGACAGGGGGCGACTATGGCTACACCTTC
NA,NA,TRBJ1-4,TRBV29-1,CSVVNSNEKLFF,TGCAGCGTAGTGAACAGCAATGAAAAACTGTTTTTT
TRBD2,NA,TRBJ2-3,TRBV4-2,CASSQLAGGSDTQYF,TGTGCCAGCAGCCAACTAGCGGGAGGCTCAGATACGCAGTATTTT
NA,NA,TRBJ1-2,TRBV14,CASSQGPRLYGYTF,TGTGCCAGCAGCCAAGGGCCCAGACTCTATGGCTACACCTTC
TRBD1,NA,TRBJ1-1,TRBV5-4,CASSFRQGGLTEAFF,TGTGCCAGCAGCTTCCGACAGGGGGGGCTCACTGAAGCTTTCTTT
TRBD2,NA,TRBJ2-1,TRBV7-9,CASSLRLAGTSHNEQFF,TGTGCCAGCAGCTTAAGACTTGCCGGGACTAGCCACAATGAGCAGTTCTTC
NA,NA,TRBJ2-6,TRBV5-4,CASSQGSSSGGANVLTF,TGCGCCAGCAGCCAAGGTAGTTCCTCGGGTGGGGCCAACGTCCTGACTTTC
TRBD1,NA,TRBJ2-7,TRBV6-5,CASSFPDRNEQYF,TGTGCCAGCAGTTTCCCGGACAGGAACGAGCAGTACTTC
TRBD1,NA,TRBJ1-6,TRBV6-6,CASTTGTGNSPLHF,TGTGCCAGCACTACCGGGACAGGGAATTCACCCCTCCACTTT
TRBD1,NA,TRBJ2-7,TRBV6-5,CASSRGGQGSYEQYF,TGTGCCAGCAGTAGGGGGGGACAGGGTTCCTACGAGCAGTACTTC
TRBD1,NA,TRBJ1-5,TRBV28,CASRPLGGTGNQPQHF,TGTGCCAGCAGACCATTAGGGGGCACGGGAAATCAGCCCCAGCATTTT
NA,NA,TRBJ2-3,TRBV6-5,CASSRTFQDTQYF,TGTGCCAGCTCGAGGACTTTCCAAGATACGCAGTATTTT
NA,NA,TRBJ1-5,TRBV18,CASSPGGPAQHF,TGTGCCAGCTCACCCGGGGGACCAGCCCAGCATTTT
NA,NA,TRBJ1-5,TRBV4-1,CASSQDPREASHQPQHF,TGCGCCAGCAGCCAAGATCCCAGGGAGGCTAGCCATCAGCCCCAGCATTTT
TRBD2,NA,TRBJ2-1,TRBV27,CASSLSILLAGGYNEQFF,TGTGCCAGCAGTTTATCTATCCTTTTAGCGGGGGGCTACAATGAGCAGTTCTTC
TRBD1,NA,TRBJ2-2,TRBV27,CASSLSGQGFGELFF,TGTGCCAGCAGTTTATCGGGACAGGGGTTCGGGGAGCTGTTTTTT
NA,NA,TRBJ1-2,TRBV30,CAWRDKNRFYGYTF,TGTGCCTGGAGAGATAAGAACAGGTTCTATGGCTACACCTTC
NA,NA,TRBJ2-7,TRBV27,CASSTYRENEQYF,TGTGCCAGCAGTACATACAGGGAAAACGAGCAGTACTTC
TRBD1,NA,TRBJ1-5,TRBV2,CASSEGTGGQPQHF,TGTGCCAGCAGTGAAGGGACAGGGGGTCAGCCCCAGCATTTT
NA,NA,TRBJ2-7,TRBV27,CASRARDSPYEQYF,TGTGCCAGCAGGGCGCGGGACAGTCCCTACGAGCAGTACTTC